These T cell receptor beta chains were read from a single sample in a study of spatial heterogeneity in lung cancer. Each CDR3 protein gets one entry after TCRdb re-called the 5' RACE reads with MiXCR. Of 10,000 to 15,000 distinct CDR3 sequences listed, 5.5% to 8.5% are singletons. The sample consisted of lung tumor tissue, taken at surgery. The receptor source for this set is a female donor with early-stage non-small cell lung cancer. Both conserved end residues are part of each CDR3. The D gene is left open where the match is weak. Expanded clones get a size class; other rows say once, few or many, or leave the size out.

j_call | clone_size | d_call | v_call | cdr3_aa | cdr3_nt
TRBJ1-6 | many | - | TRBV7-9 | CASSTESWGSPLHF | TGTGCCAGCAGCACCGAATCCTGGGGTTCACCCCTCCACTTT
TRBJ2-1 | many | - | TRBV9 | CASSPRALGGNEQFF | TGTGCCAGCAGCCCTCGGGCACTGGGGGGAAATGAGCAGTTCTTC
TRBJ1-5 | many | - | TRBV6-2/TRBV6-3 | CASSWVRDKRQPQHF | TGTGCCAGCAGCTGGGTCCGGGACAAGAGGCAGCCCCAGCATTTT
TRBJ2-7 | few | TRBD2 | TRBV4-3 | CASSRQYKGTSGPSYEQYF | TGCGCCAGCAGCCGACAATATAAGGGGACTAGCGGACCCTCCTACGAGCAGTACTTC
TRBJ2-7 | medium-sized | - | TRBV2 | CASSNYRVPNSEQYF | TGTGCCAGCAGTAACTACAGGGTACCAAATTCCGAGCAGTACTTC
TRBJ2-1 | many | - | TRBV7-6 | CASSLFGGDEQFF | TGTGCCAGCAGCTTATTTGGTGGAGATGAGCAGTTCTTC
TRBJ2-5 | medium-sized | TRBD1 | TRBV24-1 | CATSEAGQGSETQYF | TGTGCCACCAGTGAGGCGGGACAGGGCTCAGAGACCCAGTACTTC
TRBJ2-2 | many | - | TRBV7-3 | CASSPRGGNGELFF | TGTGCCAGCAGCCCCAGGGGCGGGAACGGGGAGCTGTTTTTT
TRBJ1-6 | many | TRBD1 | TRBV5-5 | CASSLSGGRTQSPLHF | TGTGCCAGCAGCCTCTCAGGGGGACGGACTCAATCACCCCTCCACTTT
TRBJ2-7 | many | TRBD2 | TRBV29-1 | CSVVTSGRYEQYF | TGCAGCGTTGTAACTAGCGGGAGGTACGAGCAGTACTTC
TRBJ2-1 | many | - | TRBV20-1 | CSAGQLYNEQFF | TGCAGTGCAGGACAGCTTTACAATGAGCAGTTCTTC
TRBJ2-7 | many | - | TRBV7-2 | CASSLASGYYEQYF | TGTGCCAGCAGCTTAGCGTCGGGGTATTACGAGCAGTACTTC
TRBJ2-1 | many | TRBD2 | TRBV5-4 | CASSLSGGGSYNEQFF | TGTGCCAGCAGCTTGTCGGGAGGGGGCTCCTACAATGAGCAGTTCTTC
TRBJ1-5 | many | - | TRBV2 | CASSEHRGDQPQHF | TGTGCCAGCAGTGAACATAGGGGGGATCAGCCCCAGCATTTT
TRBJ2-7 | medium-sized | - | TRBV28 | CASSSTPAYEQYF | TGTGCCAGCAGTTCGACACCCGCCTACGAGCAGTACTTC
TRBJ2-7 | medium-sized | - | TRBV29-1 | CSVEDPRGNYEQYF | TGCAGCGTTGAAGATCCAAGGGGAAACTACGAGCAGTACTTC
TRBJ1-1 | - | - | TRBV28 | CASSLYPSGRPNTEAFF | TGTGCCAGCAGTTTATATCCCTCGGGACGGCCGAACACTGAAGCTTTCTTT
TRBJ2-1 | medium-sized | TRBD2 | TRBV3-1 | CASSQSGREGHNEQFF | TGTGCCAGCAGCCAGAGCGGGCGGGAGGGACACAATGAGCAGTTCTTC
TRBJ2-5 | - | - | TRBV28 | CASSKGGQETQYF | TGTGCCAGCAGCAAGGGAGGCCAAGAGACCCAGTACTTC
TRBJ1-2 | many | - | TRBV12-3/TRBV12-4 | CASSSRWEGYTF | TGTGCCAGCAGTTCGAGGTGGGAAGGCTACACCTTC
TRBJ2-1 | many | - | TRBV20-1 | CSARDPLRGRIGEQFF | TGCAGTGCTAGAGATCCGCTCAGGGGAAGGATCGGTGAGCAGTTCTTC
TRBJ2-2 | many | TRBD2 | TRBV6-2/TRBV6-3 | CASGSHRLAGAVGELFF | TGTGCCAGCGGCTCACACCGGCTAGCGGGAGCGGTCGGGGAGCTGTTTTTT
TRBJ2-7 | many | - | TRBV20-1 | CSAPQRVSSYEQYF | TGCAGTGCCCCTCAGCGGGTGAGCTCCTACGAGCAGTACTTC
TRBJ1-5 | many | - | TRBV6-6 | CASSGSGNQPQHF | TGTGCCAGCAGCGGGTCTGGCAATCAGCCCCAGCATTTT
TRBJ1-1 | many | TRBD1 | TRBV12-3/TRBV12-4 | CASSFGTGGFGAFF | TGTGCCAGCAGTTTTGGGACAGGGGGATTTGGAGCTTTCTTT
TRBJ2-3 | many | TRBD1 | TRBV11-2 | CASSSRQGGGTDTQYF | TGTGCCAGCAGCTCGCGACAGGGGGGGGGCACAGATACGCAGTATTTT
TRBJ2-5 | few | TRBD1 | TRBV20-1 | CSARQTGSETQYF | TGCAGTGCCAGACAGACAGGGTCGGAGACCCAGTACTTC
TRBJ1-1 | many | - | TRBV27 | CASSTYRDGNTEAFF | TGTGCCAGCAGTACATACCGGGACGGGAACACTGAAGCTTTCTTT
TRBJ1-1 | many | - | TRBV12-3/TRBV12-4 | CASTGESGTEAFF | TGTGCCAGCACGGGGGAGTCGGGCACTGAAGCTTTCTTT
TRBJ2-1 | many | TRBD2 | TRBV7-9 | CASSSWGGTSGHNEQFF | TGTGCCAGCAGCTCCTGGGGGGGTACTAGCGGCCACAATGAGCAGTTCTTC
TRBJ2-1 | many | TRBD2 | TRBV7-9 | CASSPTPTSGSYNEQFF | TGTGCCAGCAGCCCGACCCCGACTAGCGGGAGCTACAATGAGCAGTTCTTC
TRBJ1-5 | medium-sized | - | TRBV28 | CASTSYRALNQPQHF | TGTGCCAGCACCTCCTACCGGGCTCTCAATCAGCCCCAGCATTTT
TRBJ1-4 | many | TRBD1 | TRBV2 | CASSEWRGPSNEKLFF | TGTGCCAGCAGTGAATGGAGGGGGCCGTCTAATGAAAAACTGTTTTTT
TRBJ2-1 | many | TRBD2 | TRBV28 | CASSLRGGVEQFF | TGTGCCAGCAGTTTAAGGGGAGGGGTTGAGCAGTTCTTC
TRBJ2-7 | many | - | TRBV6-6 | CASSYGEPSSYEQYF | TGTGCCAGCAGTTACGGGGAGCCGAGCTCCTACGAGCAGTACTTC
TRBJ1-2 | medium-sized | TRBD1 | TRBV5-6 | CASCRSWDRLFGYTF | TGTGCCAGCTGCCGGAGCTGGGACAGACTTTTTGGCTACACCTTC
TRBJ2-5 | many | TRBD1 | TRBV6-5 | CASRPPGDRGRRTQYF | TGTGCCAGCAGGCCACCCGGGGACAGGGGGAGAAGGACCCAGTACTTC
TRBJ2-7 | many | - | TRBV6-5 | CASSYFPPPGQGYEQYF | TGTGCCAGCAGTTACTTCCCCCCCCCCGGTCAGGGCTACGAGCAGTACTTC
TRBJ2-7 | many | - | TRBV6-2/TRBV6-3 | CASSDDREQYF | TGTGCCAGCAGTGACGACAGGGAGCAGTACTTC
TRBJ2-1 | many | TRBD2 | TRBV20-1 | CSALKLAGGPNEQFF | TGCAGTGCTCTTAAACTAGCGGGAGGGCCGAATGAGCAGTTCTTC
TRBJ1-1 | many | - | TRBV7-8 | CASSSLSGAFF | TGTGCCAGCAGCTCCCTTTCGGGAGCTTTCTTT
TRBJ2-1 | - | - | TRBV2 | CATEQDRYNEQFF | TGTGCCACCGAACAGGACAGATACAATGAGCAGTTCTTC
TRBJ1-4 | many | - | TRBV9 | CASSVNPNEKLFF | TGTGCCAGCAGCGTAAACCCAAATGAAAAACTGTTTTTT
TRBJ2-5 | many | - | TRBV2 | CASSELVGEETQYF | TGTGCCAGCAGTGAATTGGTGGGAGAAGAGACCCAGTACTTC
TRBJ2-1 | many | TRBD1 | TRBV30 | CAWTGTGGRFF | TGTGCCTGGACCGGGACAGGGGGCCGATTCTTC
TRBJ2-7 | few | - | TRBV27 | CASTSPGSYEQYF | TGTGCCAGCACCTCACCGGGCTCCTACGAGCAGTACTTC
TRBJ2-7 | many | - | TRBV28 | CASSFSLGTATYEQYF | TGTGCCAGCAGTTTTTCCCTCGGGACCGCAACTTACGAGCAGTACTTC
TRBJ2-7 | few | TRBD2 | TRBV20-1 | CSARDIGRLAGTYEQYF | TGCAGTGCTAGAGATATCGGGCGCTTAGCGGGAACCTACGAGCAGTACTTC
TRBJ2-3 | many | - | TRBV7-2 | CASSLAPGVQDTQYF | TGTGCCAGCAGCTTAGCCCCCGGGGTTCAAGATACGCAGTATTTT
TRBJ1-1 | - | TRBD1 | TRBV6-5 | CASIQEYRGASEAFF | TGTGCCAGCATCCAGGAGTACAGGGGCGCGTCTGAAGCTTTCTTT
TRBJ2-2 | medium-sized | - | TRBV2 | CASSVISGPENTGELFF | TGTGCCAGCAGTGTCATCTCGGGACCGGAGAACACCGGGGAGCTGTTTTTT
TRBJ1-5 | many | TRBD1 | TRBV18 | CASSREARQGVYQPQHF | TGTGCCAGCTCACGAGAGGCTCGACAGGGGGTATATCAGCCCCAGCATTTT
TRBJ2-7 | many | - | TRBV23-1 | CASPPSRRDPGIYEQYF | TGCGCCAGCCCTCCTAGTAGGAGGGACCCGGGAATCTACGAGCAGTACTTC
TRBJ2-2 | few | - | TRBV15 | CATSRAPTGELFF | TGTGCCACCAGCAGAGCCCCGACCGGGGAGCTGTTTTTT
TRBJ1-4 | medium-sized | - | TRBV15 | CATSRDRGTNEKLFF | TGTGCCACCAGCAGAGATCGGGGGACTAATGAAAAACTGTTTTTT
TRBJ2-5 | medium-sized | TRBD1 | TRBV18 | CASSPLTGRQETQYF | TGTGCCAGCTCACCTCTGACAGGGAGACAGGAGACCCAGTACTTC
TRBJ1-2 | medium-sized | - | TRBV7-3 | CASSPRPGWFF | TGTGCCAGCAGCCCTCGGCCAGGATGGTTCTTC